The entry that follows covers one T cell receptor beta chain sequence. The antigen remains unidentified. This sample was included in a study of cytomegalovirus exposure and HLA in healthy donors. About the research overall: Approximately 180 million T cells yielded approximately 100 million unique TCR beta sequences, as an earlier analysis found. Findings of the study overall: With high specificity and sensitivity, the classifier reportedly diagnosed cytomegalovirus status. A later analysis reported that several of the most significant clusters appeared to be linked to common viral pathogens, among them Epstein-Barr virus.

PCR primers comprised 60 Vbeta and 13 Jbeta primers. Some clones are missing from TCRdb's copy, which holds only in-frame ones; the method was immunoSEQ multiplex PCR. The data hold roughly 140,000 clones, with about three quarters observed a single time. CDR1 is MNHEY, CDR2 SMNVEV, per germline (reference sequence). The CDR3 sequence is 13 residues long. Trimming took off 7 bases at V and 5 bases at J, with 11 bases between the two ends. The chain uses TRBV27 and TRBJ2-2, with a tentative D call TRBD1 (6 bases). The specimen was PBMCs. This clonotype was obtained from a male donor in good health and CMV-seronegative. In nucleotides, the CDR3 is TGTGCCAGCACCCGCACAGGGACCGGGGAGCTGTTTTTT. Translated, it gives CASTRTGTGELFF.